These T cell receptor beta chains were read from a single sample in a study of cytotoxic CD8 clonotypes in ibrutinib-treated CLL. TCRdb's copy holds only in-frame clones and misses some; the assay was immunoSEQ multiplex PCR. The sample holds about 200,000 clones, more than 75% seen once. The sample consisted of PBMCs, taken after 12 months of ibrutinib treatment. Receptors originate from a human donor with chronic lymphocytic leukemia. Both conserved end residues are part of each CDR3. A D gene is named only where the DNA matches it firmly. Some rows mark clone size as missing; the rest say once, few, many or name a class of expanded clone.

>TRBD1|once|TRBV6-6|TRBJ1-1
TGTGCCAGCAGAGACAGGGAGTTGGCTGAAGCTTTCTTT
CASRDRELAEAFF
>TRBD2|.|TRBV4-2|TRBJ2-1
TGTGCCAGCAGCCCGGGGGGGCCCCCCAATGAGCAGTTCTTC
CASSPGGPPNEQFF
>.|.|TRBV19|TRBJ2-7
TGTGCCAGTAGTATAGTCGGGGCAGGGGCTGGCGAGCAGTACTTC
CASSIVGAGAGEQYF
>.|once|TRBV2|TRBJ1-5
TGTGCCACCGCGGGACACAATCAGCCCCAGCATTTT
CATAGHNQPQHF
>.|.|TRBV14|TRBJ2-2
TGTGCCAGCAGCCAAGGACAGGTGTACGGGGAGCTGTTTTTT
CASSQGQVYGELFF
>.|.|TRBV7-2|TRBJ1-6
TGTGCCAGCCGACCGGGACACTCACCTTCACCCCTCCACTTT
CASRPGHSPSPLHF
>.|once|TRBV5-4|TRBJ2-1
TGTGCCAGCAAGTCCCCCCAGAGCAATGAGCAGTTCTTC
CASKSPQSNEQFF
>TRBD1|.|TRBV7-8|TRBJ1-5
TGTGCCAGCAGCGTCCAAGGACAGGGACCCCAGCCCCAGCATTTT
CASSVQGQGPQPQHF
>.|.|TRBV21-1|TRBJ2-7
TGTGCCAGCAGCAGGGGTGGCGAGCAGTACTTC
CASSRGGEQYF
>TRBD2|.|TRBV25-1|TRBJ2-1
TGTGCCAGCAGTGACAGCGGGAGGACCTACAATGAGCAGTTCTTC
CASSDSGRTYNEQFF
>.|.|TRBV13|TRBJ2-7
TGTGCCAGCAGCTCACGGACAGACTCCTACGAGCAGTACTTC
CASSSRTDSYEQYF
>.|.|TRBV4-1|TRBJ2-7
TGCGCCAGCAGCCAACCGGGGGACGCAGCCTACGAGCAGTACTTC
CASSQPGDAAYEQYF
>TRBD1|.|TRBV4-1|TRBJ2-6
TGCGCCAGCAGCCATGTAACAGGGGTAACTGGGGCCAACGTCCTGACTTTC
CASSHVTGVTGANVLTF
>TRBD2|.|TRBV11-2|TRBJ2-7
TGTGCCAGCAGAGAGGCGGGGGAGACCTACGAGCAGTACTTC
CASREAGETYEQYF
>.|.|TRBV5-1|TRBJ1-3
TGCGCCAGCAGCTTACAGGGTACTGGAAACACCATATATTTT
CASSLQGTGNTIYF
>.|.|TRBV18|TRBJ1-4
TGTGCCAGCTCGCGCGGAGCAACTAATGAAAAACTGTTTTTT
CASSRGATNEKLFF
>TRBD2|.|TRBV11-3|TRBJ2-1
TGTGCCAGCAGCTCTGGGCTAGCGGTCGACTCCTACAATGAGCAGTTCTTC
CASSSGLAVDSYNEQFF
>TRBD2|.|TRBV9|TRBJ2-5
TGTGCCAGCAGCGTAGCTTTCGGGCTAGCGGGAGCAGAGACCCAGTACTTC
CASSVAFGLAGAETQYF
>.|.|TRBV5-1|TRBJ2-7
TGCGCCAGCAGCTTGGAACCGGCAGAGCAGGGGTACGAGCAGTACTTC
CASSLEPAEQGYEQYF
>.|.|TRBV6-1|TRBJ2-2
TGCGCTTCAATTGTAACCGGGCCCAGGACCGGGGAGCTGTTTTTT
CASIVTGPRTGELFF
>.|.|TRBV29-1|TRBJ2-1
TGCAGCGTTGGTTGGGGGCTGGATGAGCAGTTCTTC
CSVGWGLDEQFF
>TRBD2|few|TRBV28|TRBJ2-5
TGTGCCAGCAGTTTACGGCCTAGCGGCTTTCAAGAGACCCAGTACTTC
CASSLRPSGFQETQYF
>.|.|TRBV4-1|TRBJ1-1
TGCGCCAGCAGCCTAACGACCGGGACATTGAACACTGAAGCTTTCTTT
CASSLTTGTLNTEAFF
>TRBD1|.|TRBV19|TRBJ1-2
TGTGCCAGTAGTATGGGGACAGGAAGGAGCTACACCTTC
CASSMGTGRSYTF
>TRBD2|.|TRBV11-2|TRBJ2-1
TGTGCCAGCAGCCAGACTAGCGGGGGGGCCAGGGAGCAGTTCTTC
CASSQTSGGAREQFF
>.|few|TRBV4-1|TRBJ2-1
TGCGCCAGCAGCCAAGTGGGGGAGGTAAATGAGCAGTTCTTC
CASSQVGEVNEQFF
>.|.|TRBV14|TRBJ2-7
TGTGCCAGCAGCCAGACTAGTCTTTGGGCTCGATACGAGCAGTACTTC
CASSQTSLWARYEQYF
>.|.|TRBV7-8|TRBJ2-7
TGTGCCAGCAGCTTAAACCAGGGTAGGATCCACGAGCAGTACTTC
CASSLNQGRIHEQYF
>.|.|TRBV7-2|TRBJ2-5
TGTGCCAGCAGCTTATTGGCCTATGAGACCCAGTACTTC
CASSLLAYETQYF
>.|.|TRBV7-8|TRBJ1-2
TGTGCCAGCAGCTTGACGGTGGTCGCTAACTATGGCTACACCTTC
CASSLTVVANYGYTF
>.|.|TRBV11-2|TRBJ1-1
TGTGCCAGCAGCCCCTTGGGGGTGGGGTACACTTTCCTGAACACTGAAGCTTTCTTT
CASSPLGVGYTFLNTEAFF
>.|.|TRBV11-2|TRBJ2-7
TGTGCCAGCAGCTTAAACGAGCAGTACTTC
CASSLNEQYF
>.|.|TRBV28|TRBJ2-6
TGTGCGACCTCAAGCTCTGGGGCCAACGTCCTGACTTTC
CATSSSGANVLTF
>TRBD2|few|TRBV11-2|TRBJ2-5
TGTGCCAGCAGCTTTGCAAACCCGGGACTAGCGGACCAAGAGACCCAGTACTTC
CASSFANPGLADQETQYF
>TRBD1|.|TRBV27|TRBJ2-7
TGTGCCAGCAGTGATCAGGGGGCCCTCGGCTACGAGCAGTACTTC
CASSDQGALGYEQYF
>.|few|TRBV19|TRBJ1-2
TGTGCCAGTAGTATAGGGGCAAACTATGGCTACACCTTC
CASSIGANYGYTF
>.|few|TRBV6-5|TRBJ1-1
TGTGCCAGCAGTTACGGCAGGGGACTTGAAGCTTTCTTT
CASSYGRGLEAFF
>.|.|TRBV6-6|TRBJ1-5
TGTGCCAGCATGGGAAGGACTGGCAATCAGCCCCAGCATTTT
CASMGRTGNQPQHF